Below are 31 T cell receptor beta chains sequenced from a single sample in a study of STAT5B mutations in CD4+ large granular lymphocyte leukemia. Profiled with immunoSEQ multiplex PCR; TCRdb holds only in-frame clones, not every one. This table holds 30,000 to 35,000 clones, 85% found once. Specimen: CD4+ T cells from blood buffy coats. These receptor sequences come from a human donor in good health.

This chain's CDR3 is CASSQDLWGGELFF. DNA of the CDR3: TGCGCCAGCAGCCAAGATCTTTGGGGCGGGGAGCTGTTTTTT. The rearrangement links TRBV4-3 to TRBJ2-2; no definite D call. CDR1 is LGHNA and CDR2 is YSLEER in the germline V gene. The ends were cut back, 0 bases at V and 7 bases at J, with 9 bases in the middle. This CDR3 has 14 residues.

The chain joins TRBV9 to TRBJ2-5; D is unclear. Trimming stripped 3 bases from V and 2 bases from J, with 8 bases between. The CDR3 extends over 13 amino acids. Germline V gives CDR1 SGDLS, CDR2 YYNGEE. The CDR3 sequence is CASSGTVQETQYF. In DNA, the CDR3 is TGTGCCAGCAGCGGAACGGTTCAAGAGACCCAGTACTTC.

The chain couples TRBV7-9 to TRBJ1-1; the D gene is possibly TRBD1 (5 bases). This CDR3 has 15 amino acids. Germline V gives CDR1 SEHNR, CDR2 FQNEAQ (reference sequence). V dropped 3 bases and J dropped 5 bases, with 16 bases sitting between them. The CDR3 region is CASSFFHSGDTEAFF. The CDR3, as DNA: TGTGCCAGCAGCTTCTTTCACTCGGGGGATACTGAAGCTTTCTTT.

The count of this clone is one. The rearrangement joins TRBV7-3 to TRBJ1-2; 8 nucleotides line up with TRBD1. The CDR3 has 16 residues. Germline CDR1 is SGHTA and CDR2 is FQGTGA. Trimming took 6 bases from V and 4 from J; bases not matched to a gene: 13. In DNA, the CDR3 is TGTGCCAGCAGTCCCACCCCAGGACAGGGCACCTATGGCTACACCTTC. Amino acids: CASSPTPGQGTYGYTF.

This sequence joins TRBV27 and TRBJ2-1; tentative D call: TRBD2 (5 bases). Germline assignment: CDR1 MNHEY and CDR2 SMNVEV (reference sequence). Trimming removed 7 bases at V and 5 bases at J, with 9 bases between. The CDR3 spans 12 residues. DNA for the CDR3: TGTGCCAGCAAGCGGTCTAACAATGAGCAGTTCTTC. Translated, it gives CASKRSNNEQFF.

The chain has TRBV2 and TRBJ2-7; TRBD1 might be the D (5 bases). The V end lost 8 bases, the J end lost 2 bases, and 22 bases lay between the germline ends. The germline V gene has CDR1 SNHLY and CDR2 FYNNEI. The CDR3 is 16 amino acids. The CDR3: CASQIFPDKQTYEQYF. As DNA, the CDR3 is TGTGCCAGCCAGATATTTCCGGACAAGCAAACCTACGAGCAGTACTTC. Full variable domain (missing parts from reference TRBV2 and TRBJ2-7): EPEVTQTPSHQVTQMGQEVILRCVPISNHLYFYWYRQILGQKVEFLVSFYNNEISEKSEIFDDQFSVERPDGSNFTLKIRSTKLEDSAMYFCASQIFPDKQTYEQYFGPGTRLTVT.

The chain combines TRBV7-9 with TRBJ1-4; 8 bases are shared with TRBD1. J lost 7 bases, V lost 5 bases, and 6 bases had no gene match. Per the germline V gene, CDR1 is SEHNR and CDR2 is FQNEAQ (reference sequence). The CDR3 extends over 14 amino acids. CDR3 sequence reads: CASSRSGGGEKLFF. Here the CDR3 DNA reads TGTGCCAGCAGCCGTTCAGGGGGCGGTGAAAAACTGTTTTTT.

This chain connects TRBV5-8 to TRBJ2-2; TRBD2 agrees at 8 bases. Germline CDR1 is SGHTS and CDR2 is YDEGEE. Unmatched junction bases numbered 9, after V lost 1 base and J lost 4 bases. This CDR3 is built from 17 residues. The CDR3 spells CASSLSLGLGATGELFF. CDR3 DNA: TGTGCCAGCAGCTTGAGCCTGGGACTAGGGGCCACCGGGGAGCTGTTTTTT.

This clone has only one observation. This rearrangement joins TRBV28 to TRBJ1-1, with D possibly TRBD1 on 5 matching bases. Germline lookup yields CDR1 MDHEN and CDR2 SYDVKM. With 5 bases removed from V and 0 bases from J, the gap between germline ends came to 16 bases. The CDR3 has 16 amino acids. CDR3 loop: CASSALWGNMNTEAFF. In DNA, the CDR3 is TGTGCCAGCAGTGCTCTATGGGGGAACATGAACACTGAAGCTTTCTTT.

The chain is built from TRBV19 and TRBJ1-5; D unclear. Trimming took 6 bases from V and 6 from J, leaving 18 bases between them. Germline-derived CDR1 and CDR2 are LNHDA and SQIVND (reference sequence). The CDR3 totals 15 residues. CDR3 sequence: CASSRPGRGIQPQHF. Here the CDR3 DNA reads TGTGCCAGTAGCCGGCCCGGGCGGGGAATTCAGCCCCAGCATTTT.

The genes are TRBV27 and TRBJ1-3; the D is unclear. Looked up from germline, CDR1 is MNHEY and CDR2 is SMNVEV (reference sequence). V lost 3 bases, J lost 1 base, and 7 bases lay in between. This CDR3 is 14 amino acids long. The CDR3 spells CASSLAGSGNTIYF. The CDR3 DNA reads TGTGCCAGCAGTTTGGCAGGATCTGGAAACACCATATATTTT.

V and J are TRBV11-2 and TRBJ2-2; D may be TRBD1 (6 bases). The CDR3 totals 16 residues. CDR1 SGHAT and CDR2 FQNNGV come from the germline V gene. Trimming took off 6 bases at V and 5 bases at J, with 19 bases between the two ends. CDR3 residues: CASSSGVGSGTGELFF. DNA of the CDR3: TGTGCCAGCAGTTCAGGGGTGGGCTCGGGGACCGGGGAGCTGTTTTTT.

CDR3 in DNA: TGCGCCAGCAGTACCCAGGATACTGAAGCTTTCTTT. This translates into CASSTQDTEAFF. The V gene is TRBV5-1, the J gene TRBJ1-1, with no clear D. CDR1 is SGHRS and CDR2 is YFSETQ in the germline V gene. This CDR3 has 12 residues. Trimming removed 5 bases at V and 5 bases at J, with 10 bases between.

The chain links TRBV29-1 to TRBJ2-3; D is possibly TRBD1 (5 bases). V lost 7 bases to trimming and J lost 0 bases, with 14 bases between them. The CDR3 spans 14 residues. Germline CDR1 and CDR2: SQVTM and ANQGSEA. The CDR3 nucleotides are TGCAGCGGCAGGGTTTCTACTAGCACAGATACGCAGTATTTT. Translating gives CSGRVSTSTDTQYF.

The chain joins TRBV27 to TRBJ2-1, with a possible D match to TRBD1 (6 bases). Trimming removed 3 bases from V and 5 bases from J, with 8 bases in between. There are 13 residues in the CDR3. CDR1 is MNHEY, CDR2 SMNVEV, per germline (reference sequence). CDR3 region: CASSFRTDNEQFF. CDR3 nucleotide sequence: TGTGCCAGCAGTTTTAGGACAGACAATGAGCAGTTCTTC.

In this sample, this clone turned up a few times. The chain carries TRBV7-9 and TRBJ2-1, with 13 positions matching TRBD2. Germline assignment: CDR1 SEHNR and CDR2 FQNEAQ (reference sequence). The CDR3 has 16 amino acids. V shed 5 bases and J 5 bases; nucleotides not matched to a gene: 6. The CDR3 nucleotides are TGTGCCAGCAGCCCCCCCGGGACTAGCGGGGACAATGAGCAGTTCTTC. Protein product: CASSPPGTSGDNEQFF.

The chain uses TRBV10-1 and TRBJ2-5; TRBD1 agrees at 11 bases. V was clipped by 1 base and J by 4 bases; unmatched bases: 5. Looked up from germline, CDR1 is WNHNN and CDR2 is SYGVQD (reference sequence). The CDR3 has 16 residues. The CDR3 region has the DNA TGCGCCAGCAGTGAGTGGCCGGACAGGGGGCGAGAGACCCAGTACTTC. Translating it yields CASSEWPDRGRETQYF.

V and J are TRBV5-6 and TRBJ1-2, with TRBD1 identical over 7 bases. Germline CDR1 is SGHDT and CDR2 is YYEEEE. J gave up 2 bases and V 1 base, and 2 bases lay outside the gene matches. The CDR3 is 14 amino acids. CDR3: CASSLPGGNYGYTF. CDR3 coding DNA: TGTGCCAGCAGCTTGCCAGGGGGGAACTATGGCTACACCTTC.

The chain joins TRBV6-1 to TRBJ1-2; 7 nucleotides align to TRBD1. Germline V CDR1 and CDR2: MNHNS, SASEGT. This CDR3 has 15 residues. J lost 8 bases, V lost 7 bases, and 16 bases had no gene match. CDR3 protein: CASNPTRTGAEGYTF. CDR3 nucleotide sequence: TGTGCCAGCAATCCTACTAGGACAGGCGCGGAGGGCTACACCTTC.

The chain joins TRBV7-3 to TRBJ2-2, with a weak D call TRBD1 (6 bases). The germline V gene encodes CDR1 SGHTA and CDR2 FQGTGA. The CDR3 sequence is 13 residues long. Trimming stripped 3 bases from V and 8 bases from J, with 10 bases between. CDR3: CASSFRGSGELFF. As DNA, the CDR3 is TGTGCCAGCAGCTTCAGGGGTTCAGGGGAGCTGTTTTTT.

The chain carries TRBV7-7 and TRBJ2-5; TRBD2 agrees at 12 bases. This CDR3 has 15 residues. The V gene end was trimmed by 4 bases and the J gene end by 4 bases; junction bases not matched to a gene: 4. Germline values: CDR1 SSHAT, CDR2 FNYEAQ (reference sequence). In DNA form, the CDR3 reads TGTGCCAGCAGCTCCCTGACTAGCGGGAGAGAGACCCAGTACTTC. Translating gives CASSSLTSGRETQYF.

As for this clone: Other nucleotide sequences in the sample specify the same CDR3. This chain uses TRBV6-5 with TRBJ1-1, with 8 nucleotides matching TRBD1. V was pared by 5 bases and J by 5 bases, with 7 bases of the junction left unmatched. CDR3 length: 14 amino acids. Germline loops: CDR1 MNHEY, CDR2 SVGAGI. In DNA, the CDR3 is TGTGCCAGCAGTAACGGACAGGGTAGGACTGAAGCTTTCTTT. Encoded protein: CASSNGQGRTEAFF.

The chain employs TRBV6-4 and TRBJ1-1; a possible D gene is TRBD1 (5 bases). V shed 0 bases and J shed 2 bases, with 13 bases lying between them. The CDR3 contains 16 residues. From germline, CDR1 is MRHNA and CDR2 SNTAGT. CDR3 in amino acids: CASSDSTRGINTEAFF. The CDR3 bases are TGTGCCAGCAGTGACTCGACGCGGGGGATAAACACTGAAGCTTTCTTT.

The chain is built from TRBV5-6 and TRBJ2-7, with D possibly called TRBD1 or TRBD2 (6 bases each). Germline V gene data show CDR1 as SGHDT and CDR2 as YYEEEE. There are 13 residues in the CDR3. Trimming cost V 4 bases and J 2 bases, with 10 bases left between them. CDR3 sequence: CASSRGPTYEQYF. The CDR3 DNA reads TGTGCCAGCAGCCGGGGGCCCACCTACGAGCAGTACTTC.

The chain has TRBV4-3 and TRBJ2-1; a possible D gene is TRBD2 (6 bases). Germline V gene lookup returns CDR1 LGHNA and CDR2 YSLEER. The CDR3 contains 15 residues. Trimming took off 0 bases at V and 4 bases at J, with 10 bases between the two ends. CDR3 sequence: CASSQDTGGYNEQFF. The CDR3 DNA reads TGCGCCAGCAGCCAAGATACCGGGGGATACAATGAGCAGTTCTTC.

J is TRBJ2-3 and V is TRBV11-2; D uncertain. Germline-derived CDR1 and CDR2 are SGHAT and FQNNGV. This CDR3 spans 13 amino acids. The ends were cut back, 5 bases at V and 2 bases at J, with 8 bases in the middle. CDR3 coding DNA: TGTGCCAGCAGCACGCACGACACAGATACGCAGTATTTT. This sequence encodes CASSTHDTDTQYF.

This chain uses TRBV23-1 with TRBJ2-6, with 8 bases fitting TRBD2. TRBV23-1 falls under the ORF class, with uncertain function. The CDR3 length is 17 residues. Germline trimming cut 6 bases from V and 0 bases from J; bases unmatched to any gene: 7. Here the CDR3 reads CASSGLAGNSGANVLTF. The CDR3, as DNA: TGCGCCAGCAGCGGGTTAGCGGGGAACTCTGGGGCCAACGTCCTGACTTTC.

The gene calls are TRBV7-9 and TRBJ1-1; D possibly corresponds to TRBD1 (6 bases). V dropped 4 bases and J dropped 1 base, with 10 bases sitting between them. The CDR3 sequence is 14 residues long. Germline V gene sequence: CDR1 SEHNR, CDR2 FQNEAQ (reference sequence). This CDR3 reads CASSWETGNTEAFF. CDR3 nucleotide sequence: TGTGCCAGCAGCTGGGAGACAGGGAACACTGAAGCTTTCTTT.

The rearrangement joins TRBV6-1 to TRBJ2-5, with D hard to call. CDR1 and CDR2 from the germline V gene are MNHNS and SASEGT. V shed 7 bases and J shed 2 bases, with 8 bases lying between them. CDR3 length: 12 amino acids. The CDR3 is CASNGNQETQYF. The CDR3 DNA sequence: TGTGCCAGCAATGGCAATCAAGAGACCCAGTACTTC.

The chain has TRBV28 and TRBJ1-2; no firm D call. This CDR3 has 15 amino acids. V was clipped by 5 bases and J by 8 bases, with 21 bases between them. The germline V gene has CDR1 MDHEN and CDR2 SYDVKM. The chain's CDR3 is CASSKSPVGVFGYTF. For the CDR3, the DNA is TGTGCCAGCAGTAAATCCCCGGTCGGGGTTTTCGGCTACACCTTC.

The J gene is TRBJ1-1, the V gene TRBV18, with TRBD1 matching over 9 bases. The V and J ends lost 5 bases and 6 bases, in that order; junction bases with no gene match: 4. This CDR3 is built from 13 residues. Germline assignment: CDR1 KGHSH and CDR2 LQKENI. CDR3 bases: TGTGCCAGCTCAGGTACAGGGGGCTCTGAAGCTTTCTTT. Its protein product is CASSGTGGSEAFF.